This T cell receptor (beta chain) was found in a study of CD8 T cells in ankylosing spondylitis. Study results and caveats: There was a TCR beta motif, made of several highly homologous variants, that appeared characteristic of ankylosing spondylitis blood. Prior literature has documented some motif variants in synovial fluid and blood from reactive arthritis. Reports say disease-linked clones showed up significantly more in matched ankylosing spondylitis synovial fluid.

TCRdb analysed the 5' RACE reads with MiXCR anew, one entry per CDR3 protein. The sample includes 350,000 to 550,000 distinct CDR3 sequences, 26% seen only once; the top ten take approximately 1%. Germline V gives CDR1 WNHNN, CDR2 SYGVQD (reference sequence). V was pared by 5 bases and J by 0 bases, with 11 bases between. The CDR3 sequence is 15 residues long. Details on this clonotype: The target antigen is unknown.

The sample taken for sequencing was blood, either unsorted or a sorted T cell fraction (not recorded which). This receptor was obtained from a male donor with ankylosing spondylitis. The gene calls are TRBV10-1 and TRBJ2-4; D may be TRBD2 (5 bases). CDR3 in DNA: TGCGCCAGCAGTCGCATTCGGGGAGCCAAAAACATTCAGTACTTC. This translates into CASSRIRGAKNIQYF.